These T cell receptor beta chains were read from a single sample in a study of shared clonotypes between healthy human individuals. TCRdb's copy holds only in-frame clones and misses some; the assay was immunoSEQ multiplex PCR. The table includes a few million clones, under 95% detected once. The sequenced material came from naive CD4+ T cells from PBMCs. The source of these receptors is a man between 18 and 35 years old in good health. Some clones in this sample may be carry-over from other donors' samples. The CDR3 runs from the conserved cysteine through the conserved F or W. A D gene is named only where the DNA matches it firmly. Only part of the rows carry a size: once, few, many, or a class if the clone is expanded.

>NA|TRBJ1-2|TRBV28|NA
TGTGCCAGCAGTTTACGGGACAACTATGGCTACACCTTC
CASSLRDNYGYTF
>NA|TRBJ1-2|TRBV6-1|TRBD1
TGTGCCAGCAGATTCCAGGGGGCAGTCGGCTACACCTTC
CASRFQGAVGYTF
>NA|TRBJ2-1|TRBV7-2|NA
TGTGCCAGCAGCTTTAATTTGGGGAACTACAATGAGCAGTTCTTC
CASSFNLGNYNEQFF
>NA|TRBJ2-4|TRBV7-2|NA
TGTGCCAGCAGCTTAGGGTTAGCCAAAAACATTCAGTACTTC
CASSLGLAKNIQYF
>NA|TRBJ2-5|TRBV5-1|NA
TGCGCCAGCAGCTTGGAGCCGGGACAGACCCAGTACTTC
CASSLEPGQTQYF
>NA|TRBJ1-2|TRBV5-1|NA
TGCGCCAGCAGCTCGGGGACGGAGGGGAGCGGTGGCTACACCTTC
CASSSGTEGSGGYTF
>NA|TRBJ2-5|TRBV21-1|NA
TGTGCCAGCAGCAGACGAGAGACCCAGTACTTC
CASSRRETQYF
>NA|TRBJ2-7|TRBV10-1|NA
TGCGCCAGCAGTGACAGGAGACCCGAGCAGTACTTC
CASSDRRPEQYF
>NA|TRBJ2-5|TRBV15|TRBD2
TGTGCCACCAGCAGGGGGACTAGCGGGAGATGGGAAGAGACCCAGTACTTC
CATSRGTSGRWEETQYF
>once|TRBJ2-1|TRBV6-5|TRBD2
TGTGCCACTTCACTAGCGGGAGTATACAATGAGCAGTTCTTC
CATSLAGVYNEQFF
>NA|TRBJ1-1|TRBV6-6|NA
TGTGCCAGCAGTTACGGTTGGAACACTGAAGCTTTCTTT
CASSYGWNTEAFF
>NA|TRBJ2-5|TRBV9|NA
TGTGCCAGCAGCCCCCGCGGGTACCTGGGGGACCAAGAGACCCAGTACTTC
CASSPRGYLGDQETQYF
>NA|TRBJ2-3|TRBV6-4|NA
TGTGCCAGCAGTGCGTCGGGGACCACAGATACGCAGTATTTT
CASSASGTTDTQYF
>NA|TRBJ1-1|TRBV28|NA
TGTGCCAGCACTGTGGGAGGGGTGCTCGACACTGAAGCTTTCTTT
CASTVGGVLDTEAFF
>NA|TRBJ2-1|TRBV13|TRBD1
TGTGCCAGCAGTTCAGGGGGCTACAATGAGCAGTTCTTC
CASSSGGYNEQFF
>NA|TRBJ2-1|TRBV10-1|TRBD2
TGCGCCAGCAGTGATGCTCTAGCGGGGACCTACAATGAGCAGTTCTTC
CASSDALAGTYNEQFF
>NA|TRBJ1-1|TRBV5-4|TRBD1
TGTGCCAGCAGCGCAGGACAGGAACTGAACACTGAAGCTTTCTTT
CASSAGQELNTEAFF
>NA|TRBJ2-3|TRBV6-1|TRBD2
TGTGCCAGCAGTGAGGGACTAGGAGGTTATTTT
CASSEGLGGYF
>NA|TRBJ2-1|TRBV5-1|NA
TGCGCCAGCACGCTCTTCGGCCAGGGAGCGGAGCAGTTCTTC
CASTLFGQGAEQFF
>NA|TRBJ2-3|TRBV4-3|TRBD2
TGCGCCAGCAGCCTCCTCACGGGGGGTACGCAGTATTTT
CASSLLTGGTQYF
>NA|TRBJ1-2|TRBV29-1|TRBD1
TGCAGCGTTGATGGGACAGGGGGAGAAGGCTACACCTTC
CSVDGTGGEGYTF
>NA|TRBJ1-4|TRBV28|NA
TGTGCCAGCAGTTCAAACAGGGTTGAAAAACTGTTTTTT
CASSSNRVEKLFF
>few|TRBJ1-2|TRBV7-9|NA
TGTGCCAGCAGCTTTCGGGTACATGAATGGGTTTATGGCTACACCTTC
CASSFRVHEWVYGYTF
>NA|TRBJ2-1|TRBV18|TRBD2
TGTGCCAGCTCACCTCCTGATGGCGGGAGCTACAATGAGCAGTTCTTC
CASSPPDGGSYNEQFF
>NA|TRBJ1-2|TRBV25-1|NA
TGTGCCAGCGCAGGGGTAATGAATGGCTACACCTTC
CASAGVMNGYTF